This T cell receptor beta chain was recovered during a study of blood T cells in healthy people across ages. There are 15 residues in the CDR3. V gave up 0 bases and J gave up 1 base, with 8 bases separating them. Germline loops: CDR1 LGHDT, CDR2 YNNKEL (reference sequence). This clonotype was observed a handful of times. Its antigen remains unknown. Next came a second PCR, run for about 6 to 11 cycles, which used a sample-barcoded 5' primer along with a J-beta primer mix. Each cDNA molecule carried a tag from a template-switch adaptor that contained 12 random nucleotides. MiXCR, applied by TCRdb to the 5' RACE reads, yields one record per CDR3 protein. The table includes approximately 580,000 distinct CDR3 sequences, 24% detected once. Overall study results and limits: Conclusively comparing naive with antigen-experienced cells was impossible with unsorted PBMCs. Age brought a roughly linear fall in TCR beta diversity measured per million T cells. Donors of long life had a larger count of naive CD4+ cells and greater diversity than aged donors.

These records were also assigned to another study, of T cells of mothers and their children.

Sequenced input: blood. The source is a boy younger than 18 in good health. The chain links TRBV3-1 to TRBJ2-3; D remains ambiguous. The CDR3 is CASSQERLGTDTQYF. For the CDR3, the DNA is TGTGCCAGCAGCCAAGAAAGGCTTGGCACAGATACGCAGTATTTT.